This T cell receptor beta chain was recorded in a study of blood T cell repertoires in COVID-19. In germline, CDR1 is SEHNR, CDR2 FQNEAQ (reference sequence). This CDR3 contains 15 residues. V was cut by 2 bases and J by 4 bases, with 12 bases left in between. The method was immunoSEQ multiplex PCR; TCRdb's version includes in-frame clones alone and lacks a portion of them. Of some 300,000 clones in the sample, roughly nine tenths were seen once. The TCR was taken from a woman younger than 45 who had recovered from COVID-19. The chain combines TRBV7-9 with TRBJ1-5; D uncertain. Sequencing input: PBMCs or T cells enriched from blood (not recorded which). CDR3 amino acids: CASSLSGQFNQPQHF. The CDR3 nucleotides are TGTGCCAGCAGCTTATCAGGCCAGTTTAATCAGCCCCAGCATTTT.